These 27 T cell receptor beta chains were all obtained from the same sample, sequenced in a study of cytomegalovirus exposure and HLA in healthy donors. PCR amplification relied on 60 Vbeta primers (plus 13 Jbeta primers). Using immunoSEQ multiplex PCR, the repertoire was profiled, and TCRdb retains in-frame clones only, with some absent. The profile shows about 140,000 clones, 60% to 80% of them singletons. The sequencing input was PBMCs. Receptor source: a man in his fifties or sixties in good health and CMV-seropositive.

The chain couples TRBV5-6 to TRBJ2-1; 9 bases match TRBD2. V shed 0 bases, J shed 2 bases, and the junction held 3 bases outside the gene matches. The germline V gene encodes CDR1 SGHDT and CDR2 YYEEEE. This CDR3 comprises 16 residues. Here the CDR3 reads CASSLVGGGAYNEQFF. The CDR3 DNA reads TGTGCCAGCAGCTTGGTTGGCGGGGGGGCCTACAATGAGCAGTTCTTC.

The rearrangement links TRBV5-1 to TRBJ2-5; weak D call: TRBD2 (6 bases). This CDR3 region has 13 residues. The germline V and J ends were trimmed by 5 bases and 2 bases, with 10 bases remaining between them. The germline V gene encodes CDR1 SGHRS and CDR2 YFSETQ. As DNA, the CDR3 is TGCGCCAGCAGGGGGGGTCCACAAGAGACCCAGTACTTC. Translating it yields CASRGGPQETQYF.

This clone was seen only a few times. V usage is TRBV28 and J usage is TRBJ1-1; 7 bases map to TRBD1. Germline-derived CDR1 and CDR2 are MDHEN and SYDVKM. The CDR3 runs to 15 residues. After removal of 7 bases from V and 0 bases from J, the junction contained 8 bases not matched to a gene. CDR3 amino acids: CASKAGQIVNTEAFF. The CDR3 DNA is TGTGCCAGCAAGGCGGGACAGATCGTGAACACTGAAGCTTTCTTT.

J is TRBJ1-5 and V is TRBV19; D gene ambiguous. V lost 0 bases and J 6 bases, leaving 12 bases between the germline ends. Germline values: CDR1 LNHDA, CDR2 SQIVND (reference sequence). CDR3 length equals 15 residues. In DNA form, the CDR3 reads TGTGCCAGTAGTATAGATCACGGGGTTGGTCAGCCCCAGCATTTT. Protein sequence: CASSIDHGVGQPQHF.

This clone was observed once. V and J are TRBV12-5 and TRBJ2-2, with D hard to call. This CDR3 comprises 12 residues. In germline, CDR1 is LGHNT, CDR2 FRNRAP. V was trimmed by 3 bases and J by 6 bases, leaving 5 bases between them. The CDR3 loop reads CASGFEAGELFF. CDR3 nucleotides: TGTGCTAGTGGTTTCGAGGCCGGGGAGCTGTTTTTT.

This chain uses TRBV4-1 with TRBJ1-5, with D tentatively TRBD1 (6 bases). Germline V gives CDR1 MGHRA, CDR2 YSYEKL. V lost 1 base and J 1 base, leaving 11 bases between the germline ends. The CDR3 extends over 16 amino acids. The CDR3 sequence is CASSQGGTPSNQPQHF. CDR3 nucleotide sequence: TGCGCCAGCAGCCAAGGGGGGACACCCAGCAATCAGCCCCAGCATTTT.

The rearrangement links TRBV7-9 to TRBJ2-1; no definite D call. The V end lost 5 bases, the J end lost 7 bases, and 9 bases lay between the germline ends. Germline CDR1 reads SEHNR; CDR2 reads FQNEAQ (reference sequence). The CDR3 is 12 amino acids. As DNA, the CDR3 is TGTGCCAGCAGCCCCCTAGTAAATGAGCAGTTCTTC. This encodes CASSPLVNEQFF.

This clone was found once. V gene TRBV9 combines with J gene TRBJ1-2; perhaps TRBD1 as D (5 bases). CDR3 length: 15 amino acids. V was clipped by 0 bases and J by 5 bases, with 14 bases between them. CDR1 is SGDLS, CDR2 YYNGEE, per germline. CDR3 nucleotide sequence: TGTGCCAGCAGCGTAGATCCCGACAGTTTGTATGGCTACACCTTC. Residues: CASSVDPDSLYGYTF.

The gene calls are TRBV5-5 and TRBJ2-3; a possible D gene is TRBD2 (7 bases). Between the trimmed V and J ends, which lost 4 bases and 4 bases, there was a span of 13 bases. CDR3 length equals 14 residues. Per the germline V gene, CDR1 is SGHKS and CDR2 is YYEKEE (reference sequence). The CDR3 sequence is CASSGGGPADTQYF. In DNA form, the CDR3 reads TGTGCCAGCAGCGGGGGGGGCCCCGCAGATACGCAGTATTTT.

This CDR3 reads CATSRGGDGEKLFF. The CDR3 nucleotides are TGTGCCACCTCTCGGGGGGGCGATGGTGAAAAACTGTTTTTT. The chain employs TRBV15 and TRBJ1-4; D might be TRBD1 (6 bases). Trimming removed 8 bases at V and 7 bases at J, with 17 bases between. This CDR3 comprises 14 residues. The germline V gene has CDR1 LNHNV and CDR2 YYDKDF (reference sequence).

The chain has TRBV27 and TRBJ1-2; 8 bases match TRBD1. Looked up from germline, CDR1 is MNHEY and CDR2 is SMNVEV (reference sequence). V was clipped by 3 bases and J by 4 bases; unmatched bases: 4. The CDR3 runs 14 residues. CDR3 DNA sequence: TGTGCCAGCAGTTTGACAGGGGCGTCCTATGGCTACACCTTC. Translation gives CASSLTGASYGYTF.

The chain joins TRBV29-1 to TRBJ1-1, with D hard to call. The CDR3 covers 11 residues. The germline gives CDR1 SQVTM, CDR2 ANQGSEA. Deletions cut 4 bases from V and 4 bases from J, with 7 bases between. As DNA, the CDR3 is TGCAGCGTTGCCAGTTCCACTGAAGCTTTCTTT. Amino acid sequence: CSVASSTEAFF.

The rearrangement links TRBV18 to TRBJ2-7; 8 bases agree with TRBD2. Per germline, CDR1 KGHSH and CDR2 LQKENI. This CDR3 is built from 17 residues. J gave up 0 bases and V 0 bases, and 7 bases lay outside the gene matches. CDR3 loop: CASSPPRKRGPSYEQYF. CDR3 bases: TGTGCCAGCTCACCACCGAGGAAGCGGGGGCCCTCCTACGAGCAGTACTTC.

This clone was found a few times. This chain connects TRBV11-2 to TRBJ1-1; TRBD1 is a possible D gene (6 bases). Deletions cut 3 bases from V and 1 base from J, with 6 bases between. Germline CDR1 SGHAT, CDR2 FQNNGV. This CDR3 is 13 amino acids long. The CDR3 region is CASSLDRNTEAFF. CDR3 bases: TGTGCCAGCAGCTTGGACAGGAACACTGAAGCTTTCTTT.

A few counts support this clone. The J gene is TRBJ2-1, the V gene TRBV18, with TRBD1 matching 8 bases. The CDR3 sequence is 15 residues long. Germline CDR1 reads KGHSH; CDR2 reads LQKENI. V lost 2 bases, J lost 9 bases, and 9 bases stayed unmatched. The CDR3 region is CASSPDGTGLFEQFF. CDR3 nucleotide sequence: TGTGCCAGCTCACCAGACGGGACAGGACTGTTTGAGCAGTTCTTC.

The chain joins TRBV18 to TRBJ2-2; 7 nucleotides agree with TRBD1. CDR3 length equals 15 residues. V shed 2 bases and J 2 bases; nucleotides not matched to a gene: 2. The V gene's germline CDR1 is KGHSH and CDR2 LQKENI. CDR3 sequence: CASSPGQANTGELFF. CDR3 DNA: TGTGCCAGCTCACCAGGACAGGCTAACACCGGGGAGCTGTTTTTT.

V gene TRBV29-1 combines with J gene TRBJ1-2; tentatively, D is TRBD1 (5 bases). V gave up 6 bases and J gave up 4 bases, with 18 bases separating them. This CDR3 spans 14 amino acids. CDR1 is SQVTM and CDR2 is ANQGSEA in the germline V gene. The CDR3 coding sequence is TGCAGCGTCAGCAGACAGACGCGGGGCTATGGCTACACCTTC. This encodes CSVSRQTRGYGYTF.

The chain links TRBV28 to TRBJ1-4, with a weak D call TRBD1 (5 bases). CDR1 is MDHEN and CDR2 is SYDVKM in the germline V gene. This CDR3 spans 16 amino acids. Deletions cut 6 bases from V and 4 bases from J, with 18 bases between. CDR3 nucleotide sequence: TGTGCCAGCAGCCGGGCGGGGGTGGGGGATAATGAAAAACTGTTTTTT. Residues: CASSRAGVGDNEKLFF.

The chain is built from TRBV6-5 and TRBJ1-4; D is ambiguous. Germline V gene data show CDR1 as MNHEY and CDR2 as SVGAGI. The ends were cut back, 4 bases at V and 8 bases at J, with 14 bases in the middle. CDR3 length: 14 amino acids. For the CDR3, the DNA is TGTGCCAGCAGTTCCACTGCCCTTCGGGAAAAACTGTTTTTT. The encoded protein is CASSSTALREKLFF.

The CDR3 DNA follows: TGTGCCAGTAGTATAACAGGGGGGAGTTATGAAAAACTGTTTTTT. It translates to CASSITGGSYEKLFF. The J gene is TRBJ1-4, the V gene TRBV19; 8 bases match TRBD1. V gave up 2 bases and J gave up 6 bases; unmatched junction bases: 5. There are 15 residues in the CDR3. The germline CDR1 and CDR2 sequences are LNHDA and SQIVND (reference sequence). The full variable domain, in which reference TRBV19 and TRBJ1-4 provide the parts outside the CDR3, is DGGITQSPKYLFRKEGQNVTLSCEQNLNHDAMYWYRQDPGQGLRLIYYSQIVNDFQKGDIAEGYSVSREKKESFPLTVTSAQKNPTAFYLCASSITGGSYEKLFFGSGTQLSVL.

V gene TRBV4-2 combines with J gene TRBJ2-5; TRBD2 agrees at 15 bases. The V and J ends lost 2 bases and 5 bases, in that order; junction bases with no gene match: 3. In germline, CDR1 is LGHNA, CDR2 YNFKEQ. The CDR3 is 16 residues long. The CDR3 is CASSQRTSGRVETQYF. The DNA of the CDR3 is TGTGCCAGCAGCCAACGGACTAGCGGGAGGGTGGAGACCCAGTACTTC.

This chain connects TRBV7-8 to TRBJ2-1, with TRBD1 identical over 7 bases. The CDR3 runs to 16 residues. The germline CDR1 and CDR2 sequences are SGHVS and FQNEAQ. The ends lost 1 base at V and 7 bases at J; junction bases unmatched: 10. The DNA for the CDR3 is TGTGCCAGCAGCTTAGTTAGGCTGGCAGGGGGAAATGAGCAGTTCTTC. Translated, it gives CASSLVRLAGGNEQFF. Based on the CDR3 plus reference TRBV7-8 and TRBJ2-1, the full variable domain is GAGVSQSPRYKVAKRGQDVALRCDPISGHVSLFWYQQALGQGPEFLTYFQNEAQLDKSGLPSDRFFAERPEGSVSTLKIQRTQQEDSAVYLCASSLVRLAGGNEQFFGPGTRLTVL.

The rearrangement uses TRBV4-1 and TRBJ1-2, with 8 bases that match TRBD1. The J segment lost 2 bases and the V segment lost 2 bases, leaving 4 bases of the junction unmatched. This CDR3 has 15 residues. Germline assignment: CDR1 MGHRA and CDR2 YSYEKL. The CDR3: CASSQMTGVNYGYTF. The CDR3 DNA reads as TGCGCCAGCAGCCAAATGACAGGGGTGAACTATGGCTACACCTTC.

The sample holds a few counts of this clone. The gene calls are TRBV11-2 and TRBJ2-2, with D possibly being TRBD2 (6 bases). The germline gives CDR1 SGHAT, CDR2 FQNNGV. CDR3 length equals 17 residues. Trimming cost V 4 bases and J 1 base, with 16 bases left between them. The CDR3 DNA sequence: TGTGCCAGCAGCTCCCCCGATGGCGGGGAGAACACCGGGGAGCTGTTTTTT. Its protein product is CASSSPDGGENTGELFF. Drawing the rest from reference TRBV11-2 and TRBJ2-2, the complete variable domain is EAGVAQSPRYKIIEKRQSVAFWCNPISGHATLYWYQQILGQGPKLLIQFQNNGVVDDSQLPKDRFSAERLKGVDSTLKIQPAKLEDSAVYLCASSSPDGGENTGELFFGEGSRLTVL.

The V call is TRBV7-2, the J call TRBJ1-6; TRBD1 is a possible D gene (5 bases). With 1 base removed from V and 9 bases from J, the gap between germline ends came to 16 bases. This CDR3 region has 16 residues. In germline, CDR1 is SGHTA, CDR2 FQGNSA. The CDR3 sequence is CASSLGVRTGGSPLHF. The DNA of the CDR3 is TGTGCCAGCAGCTTAGGGGTCAGGACGGGGGGTTCACCCCTCCACTTT. Full variable domain (remainder filled in from reference TRBV7-2 and TRBJ1-6): GAGVSQSPSNKVTEKGKDVELRCDPISGHTALYWYRQSLGQGLEFLIYFQGNSAPDKSGLPSDRFSAERTGGSVSTLTIQRTQQEDSAVYLCASSLGVRTGGSPLHFGNGTRLTVT.

The chain carries TRBV5-6 and TRBJ1-3; 7 nucleotides line up with TRBD1. Germline V CDR1 and CDR2: SGHDT, YYEEEE. Trimming took 4 bases from V and 0 from J; bases not matched to a gene: 4. The CDR3 loop spans 15 amino acids. The CDR3 loop is CASSQTGASGNTIYF. DNA of the CDR3: TGTGCCAGCAGCCAAACAGGGGCCTCTGGAAACACCATATATTTT.

This chain connects TRBV29-1 to TRBJ1-1; D may be TRBD1 (6 bases). V lost 6 bases and J lost 4, with 18 bases in between. The germline V gene encodes CDR1 SQVTM and CDR2 ANQGSEA. The length of the CDR3 is 14 residues. This CDR3 reads CSVAGGGGGTEAFF. In DNA, the CDR3 is TGCAGCGTCGCGGGGGGAGGGGGAGGCACTGAAGCTTTCTTT.